These T cell receptor beta chains were read from a single sample in a study of graft-versus-host responses after intestinal transplantation. This table comes from immunoSEQ multiplex PCR, and its TCRdb copy is limited to in-frame clones, with some not included. The sample lists over 10,000 clones; 80% to 95% were seen once. The source was PBMCs, collected roughly 1,000 days after intestinal transplantation. These receptors were obtained from a human patient who received an intestinal transplant, so some T cells may come from the graft donor. The CDR3 runs from the conserved cysteine through the conserved F or W. D genes are given only for firm matches. Only some rows state a clone size, as once, few, many or a class for expanded clones.

cdr3_aa: CASREEAGGINEQFF; cdr3_nt: TGCGCCAGTCGTGAGGAGGCGGGGGGAATAAATGAGCAGTTCTTC; j_call: TRBJ2-1; v_call: TRBV10-2; d_call: TRBD2; clone_size: -
cdr3_aa: CASSPDWRGSNEQFF; cdr3_nt: TGCGCCAGCAGCCCCGACTGGCGGGGTAGTAATGAGCAGTTCTTC; j_call: TRBJ2-1; v_call: TRBV5-1; d_call: -; clone_size: -
cdr3_aa: CASSVAGAGANVLTF; cdr3_nt: TGTGCCAGCAGCGTAGCTGGGGCTGGGGCCAACGTCCTGACTTTC; j_call: TRBJ2-6; v_call: TRBV9; d_call: -; clone_size: -
cdr3_aa: CASSRPTAQQYF; cdr3_nt: TGTGCCAGCAGCCGACCGACAGCTCAGCAGTACTTC; j_call: TRBJ2-7; v_call: TRBV6-5; d_call: -; clone_size: -
cdr3_aa: CASSQKWGAVPSGNTIYF; cdr3_nt: TGCGCCAGCAGTCAAAAATGGGGCGCCGTGCCCTCTGGAAACACCATATATTTT; j_call: TRBJ1-3; v_call: TRBV23-1; d_call: -; clone_size: -
cdr3_aa: CASSLTGQPQHF; cdr3_nt: TGTGCCAGCAGCCTCACGGGTCAGCCCCAGCATTTT; j_call: TRBJ1-5; v_call: TRBV7-8; d_call: -; clone_size: -
cdr3_aa: CASSSHSGSEEQFF; cdr3_nt: TGTGCCAGCAGCTCTCATAGCGGATCAGAAGAGCAGTTCTTC; j_call: TRBJ2-1; v_call: TRBV5-4; d_call: -; clone_size: -
cdr3_aa: CASSFGSGGYTEAFF; cdr3_nt: TGTGCCAGCAGCTTTGGGTCGGGGGGGTACACTGAAGCTTTCTTT; j_call: TRBJ1-1; v_call: TRBV5-4; d_call: -; clone_size: -
cdr3_aa: CASSPTVKETQYF; cdr3_nt: TGTGCCAGCTCACCCACAGTGAAAGAGACCCAGTACTTC; j_call: TRBJ2-5; v_call: TRBV18; d_call: -; clone_size: -
cdr3_aa: CASSEKETDGYTF; cdr3_nt: TGTGCCAGCAGTGAAAAAGAGACAGATGGCTACACCTTC; j_call: TRBJ1-2; v_call: TRBV6-1; d_call: -; clone_size: -
cdr3_aa: CASSFLAGAGGELFF; cdr3_nt: TGTGCCAGCAGCTTCCTAGCGGGGGCAGGCGGAGAGCTGTTTTTT; j_call: TRBJ2-2; v_call: TRBV11-3; d_call: TRBD2; clone_size: -
cdr3_aa: CASSGRQFSTDTQYF; cdr3_nt: TGTGCCAGCAGTGGCCGACAGTTTAGCACAGATACGCAGTATTTT; j_call: TRBJ2-3; v_call: TRBV2; d_call: -; clone_size: -
cdr3_aa: CASSLGVSAGNTIYF; cdr3_nt: TGTGCCAGCAGCTTAGGGGTGTCCGCCGGAAACACCATATATTTT; j_call: TRBJ1-3; v_call: TRBV11-2; d_call: -; clone_size: -
cdr3_aa: CASKVRTGTYEQYF; cdr3_nt: TGTGCCAGTAAAGTCCGGACAGGGACCTACGAGCAGTACTTC; j_call: TRBJ2-7; v_call: TRBV19; d_call: TRBD1; clone_size: -
cdr3_aa: CASRPDRGEAFF; cdr3_nt: TGCGCCAGCAGACCGGACAGGGGTGAAGCTTTCTTT; j_call: TRBJ1-1; v_call: TRBV10-1; d_call: TRBD1; clone_size: -
cdr3_aa: CASSEVSWGPSTQYF; cdr3_nt: TGTGCCAGCAGTGAAGTTAGCTGGGGTCCCAGTACGCAGTATTTT; j_call: TRBJ2-3; v_call: TRBV2; d_call: -; clone_size: -
cdr3_aa: CASSYGPSSYEQYF; cdr3_nt: TGTGCCAGCAGTTACGGGCCTAGCTCCTACGAGCAGTACTTC; j_call: TRBJ2-7; v_call: TRBV6-5; d_call: -; clone_size: -
cdr3_aa: CASSLSQATSNTEAFF; cdr3_nt: TGTGCCAGTAGTCTCTCCCAGGCCACTTCGAACACTGAAGCTTTCTTT; j_call: TRBJ1-1; v_call: TRBV19; d_call: -; clone_size: -
cdr3_aa: CAISESSDRGFYGYTF; cdr3_nt: TGTGCCATCAGTGAGTCTTCGGACAGGGGATTCTATGGCTACACCTTC; j_call: TRBJ1-2; v_call: TRBV10-3; d_call: TRBD1; clone_size: -
cdr3_aa: CASSPSGTQETQYF; cdr3_nt: TGTGCCAGCAGCCCAAGTGGGACCCAAGAGACCCAGTACTTC; j_call: TRBJ2-5; v_call: TRBV9; d_call: -; clone_size: once
cdr3_aa: CASSPDPGVAGELFF; cdr3_nt: TGTGCCAGCAGCCCCGACCCGGGGGTGGCCGGGGAGCTGTTTTTT; j_call: TRBJ2-2; v_call: TRBV4-2; d_call: -; clone_size: -
cdr3_aa: CASRPRGEKETQYF; cdr3_nt: TGTGCCAGCAGACCCAGGGGGGAAAAAGAGACCCAGTACTTC; j_call: TRBJ2-5; v_call: TRBV6-5; d_call: -; clone_size: -
cdr3_aa: CASSGGAGGGRTNTIYF; cdr3_nt: TGTGCCAGCAGCGGTGGGGCGGGAGGTGGACGTACCAACACCATATATTTT; j_call: TRBJ1-3; v_call: TRBV9; d_call: -; clone_size: once
cdr3_aa: CASTLGTGVGELFF; cdr3_nt: TGTGCCAGCACCTTGGGGACAGGGGTCGGGGAGCTGTTTTTT; j_call: TRBJ2-2; v_call: TRBV11-3; d_call: TRBD1; clone_size: -
cdr3_aa: CASSLEGFSGEAFF; cdr3_nt: TGCGCCAGCAGCCTAGAGGGCTTCTCGGGAGAAGCTTTCTTT; j_call: TRBJ1-1; v_call: TRBV5-1; d_call: -; clone_size: few
cdr3_aa: CASSDRGGYTF; cdr3_nt: TGTGCCAGCAGTGACAGGGGCGGCTACACCTTC; j_call: TRBJ1-2; v_call: TRBV27; d_call: TRBD1; clone_size: -
cdr3_aa: CASSRMTGGISGANVLTF; cdr3_nt: TGTGCCAGCAGCCGAATGACAGGGGGGATCTCTGGGGCCAACGTCCTGACTTTC; j_call: TRBJ2-6; v_call: TRBV14; d_call: TRBD1; clone_size: -
cdr3_aa: CASSLGQGAYEQYF; cdr3_nt: TGTGCCAGCAGTCTCGGACAGGGGGCTTACGAGCAGTACTTC; j_call: TRBJ2-7; v_call: TRBV27; d_call: TRBD1; clone_size: -
cdr3_aa: CASSSGDNRYGYTF; cdr3_nt: TGTGCCAGCAGTTCGGGGGACAACCGATATGGCTACACCTTC; j_call: TRBJ1-2; v_call: TRBV27; d_call: -; clone_size: -
cdr3_aa: CASRLTGSSNQPQHF; cdr3_nt: TGTGCCAGTCGCTTGACAGGGTCGAGCAATCAGCCCCAGCATTTT; j_call: TRBJ1-5; v_call: TRBV19; d_call: TRBD1; clone_size: -
cdr3_aa: CASSGEGGQETQYF; cdr3_nt: TGTGCCAGCAGCGGGGAGGGGGGACAAGAGACCCAGTACTTC; j_call: TRBJ2-5; v_call: TRBV11-2; d_call: -; clone_size: -
cdr3_aa: CAISGTGLGYTF; cdr3_nt: TGTGCCATCAGTGGGACAGGGCTGGGCTACACCTTC; j_call: TRBJ1-2; v_call: TRBV10-3; d_call: TRBD1; clone_size: -
cdr3_aa: CATLRGQGANTGELFF; cdr3_nt: TGTGCCACCCTAAGGGGACAGGGGGCGAACACCGGGGAGCTGTTTTTT; j_call: TRBJ2-2; v_call: TRBV2; d_call: TRBD1; clone_size: -
cdr3_aa: CASSLLQASYEQYF; cdr3_nt: TGTGCCAGCAGCTTACTGCAGGCCTCCTACGAGCAGTACTTC; j_call: TRBJ2-7; v_call: TRBV11-1; d_call: -; clone_size: -
cdr3_aa: CASSEALGQPYGYTF; cdr3_nt: TGTGCCAGCAGTGAAGCGTTGGGACAGCCCTATGGCTACACCTTC; j_call: TRBJ1-2; v_call: TRBV2; d_call: TRBD1; clone_size: -
cdr3_aa: CASSEWEGAYGYTF; cdr3_nt: TGTGCCAGCAGTGAATGGGAGGGTGCTTATGGCTACACCTTC; j_call: TRBJ1-2; v_call: TRBV25-1; d_call: -; clone_size: -
cdr3_aa: CASRYRGDGYTF; cdr3_nt: TGTGCCAGCCGATACAGGGGGGATGGCTACACCTTC; j_call: TRBJ1-2; v_call: TRBV6-1; d_call: TRBD1; clone_size: -
cdr3_aa: CASSLAVFTDTQYF; cdr3_nt: TGCGCCAGCAGCTTGGCCGTATTCACAGATACGCAGTATTTT; j_call: TRBJ2-3; v_call: TRBV5-1; d_call: -; clone_size: -
cdr3_aa: CASSLPGGTNEKLFF; cdr3_nt: TGCGCCAGCAGCCTCCCAGGGGGGACTAATGAAAAACTGTTTTTT; j_call: TRBJ1-4; v_call: TRBV4-1; d_call: TRBD1; clone_size: -
cdr3_aa: CASSELLAGDLTDTQYF; cdr3_nt: TGTGCCAGCAGCGAACTACTAGCGGGGGACCTCACAGATACGCAGTATTTT; j_call: TRBJ2-3; v_call: TRBV7-6; d_call: TRBD2; clone_size: -
cdr3_aa: CASRSSGGTDTQYF; cdr3_nt: TGTGCCAGCCGTTCTAGCGGGGGGACAGATACGCAGTATTTT; j_call: TRBJ2-3; v_call: TRBV5-4; d_call: TRBD2; clone_size: once